The T cell receptor (beta chain) described here comes from a study of T cells after yellow fever vaccination. TCRdb re-analysed the 5' RACE reads in MiXCR, keeping a single row per CDR3 protein. This table has some 170,000 distinct CDR3 sequences, about a tenth appearing once. A few counts support this clonotype. The antigen is undetermined. The length of the CDR3 is 16 residues. V was pared by 7 bases and J by 3 bases, with 14 bases of the junction left unmatched. Study-wide points: Contamination of FACS-sorted repertoires by abundant clonotypes from the bulk population could occur.

The rearrangement links TRBV12-3 or TRBV12-4 to TRBJ1-1, with 7 bases matching TRBD1. Sample: CD8+ T cells sorted from PBMCs, taken 45 days after the yellow fever booster vaccination. The TCR sequence derives from a man aged 18 to 29 who received the YFV17D yellow fever vaccine. Here the CDR3 reads CASIQDRVAGYTEAFF. In nucleotides, the CDR3 is TGTGCCAGCATTCAAGACAGGGTTGCGGGGTACACTGAAGCTTTCTTT.